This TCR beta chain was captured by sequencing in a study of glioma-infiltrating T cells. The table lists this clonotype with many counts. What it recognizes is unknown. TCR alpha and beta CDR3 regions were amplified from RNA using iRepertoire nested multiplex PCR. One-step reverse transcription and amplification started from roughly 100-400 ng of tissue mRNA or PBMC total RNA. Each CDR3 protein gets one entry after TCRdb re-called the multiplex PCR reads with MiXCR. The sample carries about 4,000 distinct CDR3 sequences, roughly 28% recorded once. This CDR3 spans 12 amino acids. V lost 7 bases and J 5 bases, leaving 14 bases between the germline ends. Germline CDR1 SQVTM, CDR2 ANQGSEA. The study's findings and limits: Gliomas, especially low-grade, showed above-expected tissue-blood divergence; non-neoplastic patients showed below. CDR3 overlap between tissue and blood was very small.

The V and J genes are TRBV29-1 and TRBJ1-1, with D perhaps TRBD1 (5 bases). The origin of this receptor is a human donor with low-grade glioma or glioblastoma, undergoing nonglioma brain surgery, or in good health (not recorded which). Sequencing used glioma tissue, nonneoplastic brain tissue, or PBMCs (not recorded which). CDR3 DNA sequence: TGCAGCGCCTTGACAGATGGGACTGAAGCTTTCTTT. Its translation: CSALTDGTEAFF.